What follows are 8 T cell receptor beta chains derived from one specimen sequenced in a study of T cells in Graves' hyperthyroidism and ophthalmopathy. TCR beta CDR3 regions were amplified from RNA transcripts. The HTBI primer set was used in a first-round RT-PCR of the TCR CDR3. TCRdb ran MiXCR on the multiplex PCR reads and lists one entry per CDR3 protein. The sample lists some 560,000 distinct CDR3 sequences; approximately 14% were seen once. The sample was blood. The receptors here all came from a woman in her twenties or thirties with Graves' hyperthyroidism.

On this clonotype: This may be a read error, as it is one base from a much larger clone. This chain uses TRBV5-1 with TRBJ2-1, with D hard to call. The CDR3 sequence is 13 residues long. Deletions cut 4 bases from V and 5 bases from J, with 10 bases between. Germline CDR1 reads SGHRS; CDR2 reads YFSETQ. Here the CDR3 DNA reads TGCGCCAGCAGCAAAGGCAACGACAATGAGCAGTTCTTC. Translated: CASSKGNDNEQFF.

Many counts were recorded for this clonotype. The CDR3 nucleotides are TGCAGTGCTAGACTAGCGGGAGGCGAGCAGTACTTC. Amino acids: CSARLAGGEQYF. The V and J genes are TRBV20-1 and TRBJ2-7; TRBD2 matches at 11 bases. Trimming at V came to 2 bases and at J to 6 bases, leaving 0 bases not matched to a gene. The CDR3 spans 12 residues. In germline, CDR1 is DFQATT, CDR2 SNEGSKA (reference sequence).

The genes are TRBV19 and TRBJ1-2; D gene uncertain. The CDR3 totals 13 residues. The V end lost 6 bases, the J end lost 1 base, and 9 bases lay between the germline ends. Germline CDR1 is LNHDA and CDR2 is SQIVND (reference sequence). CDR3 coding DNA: TGTGCCAGTAGGACGGAACTTAACTATGGCTACACCTTC. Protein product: CASRTELNYGYTF.

The DNA for the CDR3 is TGTGCCAGCAGACGCTCGGGACAGGGCACCTACGAGCAGTACTTC. The encoded protein is CASRRSGQGTYEQYF. The chain is built from TRBV27 and TRBJ2-7, with TRBD1 matching over 9 bases. The CDR3 loop spans 15 amino acids. Germline trimming cut 6 bases from V and 2 bases from J; bases unmatched to any gene: 8. Germline assignment: CDR1 MNHEY and CDR2 SMNVEV (reference sequence).

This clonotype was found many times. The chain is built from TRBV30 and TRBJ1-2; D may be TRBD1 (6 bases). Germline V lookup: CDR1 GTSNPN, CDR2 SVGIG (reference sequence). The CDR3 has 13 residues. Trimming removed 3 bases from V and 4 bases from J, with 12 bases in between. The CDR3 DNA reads TGTGCCTGGAGGGGGGCGGTCCGCTATGGCTACACCTTC. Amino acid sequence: CAWRGAVRYGYTF. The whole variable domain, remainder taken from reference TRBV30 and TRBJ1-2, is SQTIHQWPATLVQPVGSPLSLECTVEGTSNPNLYWYRQAAGRGLQLLFYSVGIGQISSEVPQNLSASRPQDRQFILSSKKLLLSDSGFYLCAWRGAVRYGYTFGSGTRLTVV.

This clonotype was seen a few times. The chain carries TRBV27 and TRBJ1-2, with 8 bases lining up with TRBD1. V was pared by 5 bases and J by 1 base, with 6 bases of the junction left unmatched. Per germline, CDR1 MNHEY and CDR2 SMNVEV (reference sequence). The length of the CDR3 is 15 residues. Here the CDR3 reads CASSPTGENNYGYTF. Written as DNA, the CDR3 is TGTGCCAGCAGTCCGACAGGGGAAAATAACTATGGCTACACCTTC.

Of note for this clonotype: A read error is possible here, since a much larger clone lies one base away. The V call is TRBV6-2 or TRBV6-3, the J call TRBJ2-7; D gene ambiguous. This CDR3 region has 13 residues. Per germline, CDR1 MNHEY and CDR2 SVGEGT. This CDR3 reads CASSSPAAYEEYF. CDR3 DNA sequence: TGTGCCAGCAGTTCACCTGCAGCGTACGAGGAGTACTTC.

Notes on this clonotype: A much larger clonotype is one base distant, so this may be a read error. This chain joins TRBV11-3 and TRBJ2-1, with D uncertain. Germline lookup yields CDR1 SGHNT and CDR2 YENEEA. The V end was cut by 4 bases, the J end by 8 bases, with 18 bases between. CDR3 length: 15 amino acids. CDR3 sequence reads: CASSSEAVDYYEQFF. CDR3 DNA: TGTGCCAGCAGCTCAGAGGCGGTAGATTATTATGAGCAGTTCTTC.